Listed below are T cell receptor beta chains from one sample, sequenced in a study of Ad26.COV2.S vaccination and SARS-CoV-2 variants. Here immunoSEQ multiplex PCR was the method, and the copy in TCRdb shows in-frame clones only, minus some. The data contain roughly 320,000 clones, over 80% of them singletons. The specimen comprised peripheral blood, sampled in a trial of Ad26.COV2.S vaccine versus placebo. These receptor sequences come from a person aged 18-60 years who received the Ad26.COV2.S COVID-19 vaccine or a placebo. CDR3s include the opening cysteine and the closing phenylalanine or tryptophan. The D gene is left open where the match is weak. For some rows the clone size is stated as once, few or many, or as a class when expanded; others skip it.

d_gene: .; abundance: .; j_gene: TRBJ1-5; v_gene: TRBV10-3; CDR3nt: TGTGCCATCAGTGCCCTAGAGGATCAGCCCCAGCATTTT; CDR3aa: CAISALEDQPQHF
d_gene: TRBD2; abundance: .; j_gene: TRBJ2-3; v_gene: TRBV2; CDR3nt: TGTGCCAGCAGTGAGAGTGGCGGGGGGCGCATAGATACGCAGTATTTT; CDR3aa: CASSESGGGRIDTQYF
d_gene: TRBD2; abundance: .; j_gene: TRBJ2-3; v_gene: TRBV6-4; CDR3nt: TGTGCCAGCAGCCGAACCGGGACTAGCGGGGGGCAGGGTACGCAGTATTTT; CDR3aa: CASSRTGTSGGQGTQYF
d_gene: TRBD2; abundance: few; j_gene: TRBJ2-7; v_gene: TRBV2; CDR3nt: TGTGCCAGCTACGAGGGCCCATCGAGCGGGGGGTACTCCTACGAGCAGTACTTC; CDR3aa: CASYEGPSSGGYSYEQYF
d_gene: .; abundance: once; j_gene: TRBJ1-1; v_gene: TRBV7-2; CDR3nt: TGTGCCAGCAGCTTATCCAGGGTCACTGAAGCTTTCTTT; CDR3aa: CASSLSRVTEAFF
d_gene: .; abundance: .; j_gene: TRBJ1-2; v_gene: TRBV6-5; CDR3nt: TGTGCCAGCAGTTTACAGGGAGACCTCTATGGCTACACCTTC; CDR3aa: CASSLQGDLYGYTF
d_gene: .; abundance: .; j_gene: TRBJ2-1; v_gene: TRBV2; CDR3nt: TGTGCCAGCAGTTACACACAGGGAAATGAGCAGTTCTTC; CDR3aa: CASSYTQGNEQFF
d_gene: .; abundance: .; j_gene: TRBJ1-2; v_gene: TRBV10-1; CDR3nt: TGCGCCAGCAGTGCCCCGGGCAGGGAAAATGGCTACACCTTC; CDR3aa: CASSAPGRENGYTF
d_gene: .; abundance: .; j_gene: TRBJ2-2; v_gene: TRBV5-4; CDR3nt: TGTGCCAGCAGCACTCCGGGGACCGGGGAGCTGTTTTTT; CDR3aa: CASSTPGTGELFF
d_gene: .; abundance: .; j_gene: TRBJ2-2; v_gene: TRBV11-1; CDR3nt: TGTGCCAGCAGCTATACGGGCCCCGGGGAGCTGTTTTTT; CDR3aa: CASSYTGPGELFF
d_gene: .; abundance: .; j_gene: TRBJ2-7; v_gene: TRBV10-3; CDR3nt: TGTGCCATCAGGGGGGACCGGTACGAGCAGTACTTC; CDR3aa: CAIRGDRYEQYF
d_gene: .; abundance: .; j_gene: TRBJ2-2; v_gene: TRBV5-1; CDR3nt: TGCGCCAGCAGCACCACAGCTTCGAACACCGGGGAGCTGTTTTTT; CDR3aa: CASSTTASNTGELFF
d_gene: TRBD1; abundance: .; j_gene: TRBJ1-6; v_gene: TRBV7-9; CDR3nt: TGTGCCAGCAGCGCCACCGACAGGGGAAATTCACCCCTCCACTTT; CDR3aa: CASSATDRGNSPLHF
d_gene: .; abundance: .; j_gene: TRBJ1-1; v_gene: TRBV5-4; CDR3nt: TGTGCCAGCAGCTTGGGGTCCGAGAGCACTGAAGCTTTCTTT; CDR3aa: CASSLGSESTEAFF
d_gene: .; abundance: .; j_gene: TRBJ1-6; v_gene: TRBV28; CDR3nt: TGTGCCAGCAGTTTCCTCCCAGGGTTTAATTCACCCCTCCACTTT; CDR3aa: CASSFLPGFNSPLHF
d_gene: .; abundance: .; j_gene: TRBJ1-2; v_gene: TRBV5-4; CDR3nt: TGTGCCAGCAGCTCGGACACAGACTATAACTATGGCTACACCTTC; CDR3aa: CASSSDTDYNYGYTF
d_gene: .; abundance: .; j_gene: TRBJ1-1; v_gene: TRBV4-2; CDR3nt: TGTGCCAGCAGCCAAGTTCCTGGGGACCAAACCAACACTGAAGCTTTCTTT; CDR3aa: CASSQVPGDQTNTEAFF
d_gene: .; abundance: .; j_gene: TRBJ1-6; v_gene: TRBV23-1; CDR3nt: TGCGCCAGCAGTCAATTGAGCACCGGGGGGACATTATATAATTCACCCCTCCACTTT; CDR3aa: CASSQLSTGGTLYNSPLHF
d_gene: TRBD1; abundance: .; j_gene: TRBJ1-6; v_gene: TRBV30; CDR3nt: TGTGCCTGGGTCCGGGACAGTGCTTATAATTCACCCCTCCACTTT; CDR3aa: CAWVRDSAYNSPLHF
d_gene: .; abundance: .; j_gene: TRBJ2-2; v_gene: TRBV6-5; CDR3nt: TGTGCCAGCAGTTACTCGCAGTGGGTTGGCACCGGGGAGCTGTTTTTT; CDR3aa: CASSYSQWVGTGELFF
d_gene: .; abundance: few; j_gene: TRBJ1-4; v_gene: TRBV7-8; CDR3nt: TGTGCCAGCAGCTTAGTTTCTGAAAAACTGTTTTTT; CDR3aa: CASSLVSEKLFF
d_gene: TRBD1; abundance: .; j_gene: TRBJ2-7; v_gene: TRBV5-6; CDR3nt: TGTGCCAGCAGCTTGGCCCCGGGGACAGGGGGAATAGCTTCCTACGAGCAGTACTTC; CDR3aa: CASSLAPGTGGIASYEQYF
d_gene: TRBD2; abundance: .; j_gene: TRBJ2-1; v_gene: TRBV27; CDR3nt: TGTGCCAGCAGTTCCCCAGGAGCGGGGGGGTACAATGAGCAGTTCTTC; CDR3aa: CASSSPGAGGYNEQFF
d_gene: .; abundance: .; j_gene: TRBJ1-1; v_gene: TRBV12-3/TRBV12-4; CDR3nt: TGTGCCAGCAGTTTTGGGGAGGGGGTTGAAGCTTTCTTT; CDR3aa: CASSFGEGVEAFF
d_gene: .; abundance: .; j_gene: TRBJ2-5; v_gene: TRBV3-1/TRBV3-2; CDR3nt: TGTGCCAGCAGCCTTGTAAGGGGCAGGGAGACCCAGTACTTC; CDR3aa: CASSLVRGRETQYF
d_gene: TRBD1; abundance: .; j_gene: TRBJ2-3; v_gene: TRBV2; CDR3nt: TGTGCCAGCAGCGTTGGACAGGGCCCAGATACGCAGTATTTT; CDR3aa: CASSVGQGPDTQYF
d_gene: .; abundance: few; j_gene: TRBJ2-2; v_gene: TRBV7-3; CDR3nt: TGTGCCAGCAGCTTTGGTACACCAAACACCGGGGAGCTGTTTTTT; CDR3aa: CASSFGTPNTGELFF
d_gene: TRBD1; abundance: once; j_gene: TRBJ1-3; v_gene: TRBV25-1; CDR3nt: TGTGCCAGCAGCTCCTTCCAGGGGGGAAGCTCTGGAAACACCATATATTTT; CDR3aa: CASSSFQGGSSGNTIYF
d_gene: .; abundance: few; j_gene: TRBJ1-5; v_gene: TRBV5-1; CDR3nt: TGCGCCAGCAGCTTGGGACCAAATCAGCCCCAGCATTTT; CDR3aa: CASSLGPNQPQHF
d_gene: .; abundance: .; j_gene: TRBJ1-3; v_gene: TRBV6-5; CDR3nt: TGTGCCAGCAGTTACTCAGGAGGGGGAAACACCATATATTTT; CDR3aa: CASSYSGGGNTIYF
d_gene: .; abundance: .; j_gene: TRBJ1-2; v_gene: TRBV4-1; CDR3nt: TGCGCCAGCAGCCAACATTTCGGGACACCTGTAAACTATGGCTACACCTTC; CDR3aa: CASSQHFGTPVNYGYTF
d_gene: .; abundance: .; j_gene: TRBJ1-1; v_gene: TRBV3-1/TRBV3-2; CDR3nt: TGTGCCAGCAGCCGAAGCGTAGGGGCGACTGAAGCTTTCTTT; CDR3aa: CASSRSVGATEAFF
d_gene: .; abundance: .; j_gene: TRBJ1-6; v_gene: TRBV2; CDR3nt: TGTGCCAGCACCTTAGTGGCCTCACCCCTCCACTTT; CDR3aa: CASTLVASPLHF
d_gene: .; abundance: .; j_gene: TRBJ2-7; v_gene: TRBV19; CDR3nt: TGTGCCAGTAGTATAGATCGCTTGGGGTACGAGCAGTACTTC; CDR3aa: CASSIDRLGYEQYF
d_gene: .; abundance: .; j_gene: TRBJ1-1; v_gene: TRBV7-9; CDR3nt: TGTGCCAGCAGCGCTCAGGGCAACACTGAAGCTTTCTTT; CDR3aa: CASSAQGNTEAFF
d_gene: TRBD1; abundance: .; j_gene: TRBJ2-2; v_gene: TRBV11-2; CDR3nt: TGTGCCAGCAGCCCAAGGGACAGCAACACCGGGGAGCTGTTTTTT; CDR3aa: CASSPRDSNTGELFF
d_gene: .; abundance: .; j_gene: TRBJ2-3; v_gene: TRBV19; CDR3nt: TGTGCCAGTAGTATAGTTGGCAGGAGCACAGATACGCAGTATTTT; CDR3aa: CASSIVGRSTDTQYF
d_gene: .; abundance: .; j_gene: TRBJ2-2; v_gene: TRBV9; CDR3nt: TGTGCCAGCAGCCCAGTCACAGTCAACACCGGGGAGCTGTTTTTT; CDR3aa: CASSPVTVNTGELFF
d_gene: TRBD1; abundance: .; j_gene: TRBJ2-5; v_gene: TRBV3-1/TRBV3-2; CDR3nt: TGTGCCAGCAGCCCCGGACAGGGGTGGGAAACCCAGTACTTC; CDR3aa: CASSPGQGWETQYF
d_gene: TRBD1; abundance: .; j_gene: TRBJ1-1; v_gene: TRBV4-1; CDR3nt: TGCGCCAGCAGCCAAGGGTTTGTTTTCGGGGACAGGGGACGTGAAGCTTTCTTT; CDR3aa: CASSQGFVFGDRGREAFF
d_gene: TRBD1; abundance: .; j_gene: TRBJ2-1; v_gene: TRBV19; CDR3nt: TGTGCCAGTAGGCCCCCTGGGACAGCGTACAATGAGCAGTTCTTC; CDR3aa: CASRPPGTAYNEQFF
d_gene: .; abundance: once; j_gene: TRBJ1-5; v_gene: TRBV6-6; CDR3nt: TGTGCCAGCAGTTACTCGAGGACTGGGCGGAATCAGCCCCAGCATTTT; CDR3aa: CASSYSRTGRNQPQHF
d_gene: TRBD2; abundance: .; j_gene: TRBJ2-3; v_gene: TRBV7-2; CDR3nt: TGTGCCAGCAGCTTAATGCTAGCGGGGGGAGATACGCAGTATTTT; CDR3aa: CASSLMLAGGDTQYF
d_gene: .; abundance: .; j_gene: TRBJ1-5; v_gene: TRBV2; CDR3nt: TGTGCCAGCAGTGAACTGTCCAAGAATCAGCCCCAGCATTTT; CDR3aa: CASSELSKNQPQHF
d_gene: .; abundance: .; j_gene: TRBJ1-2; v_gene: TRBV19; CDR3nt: TGTGCCAGTAAGCCCCTCGGGCAGGGCTTTTACGGCTACACCTTC; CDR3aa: CASKPLGQGFYGYTF
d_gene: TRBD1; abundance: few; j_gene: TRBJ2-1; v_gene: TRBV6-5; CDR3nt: TGTGCCAGCAGGAGGTTGGGACAGGAAAACAATGAGCAGTTCTTC; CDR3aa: CASRRLGQENNEQFF